This TCR beta chain was profiled in a study of cytomegalovirus exposure and HLA in healthy donors. Points from the study as a whole: Published work reported that the classifier diagnosed cytomegalovirus status with high specificity and sensitivity.

Turning to this clone: Its antigen is as yet unknown.

With V trimmed by 5 bases and J by 4 bases, 8 bases remained unmatched. CDR3 length equals 16 residues. Per germline, CDR1 LNHNV and CDR2 YYDKDF (reference sequence). Separate from the roughly 700-subject first cohort, the roughly 110-subject validation cohort was the one that the donors belonged to. Sequencing used immunoSEQ multiplex PCR; TCRdb keeps in-frame clones, though not all of them. The profile shows about 49,000 clones, approximately 95% of them singletons. V usage is TRBV15 and J usage is TRBJ2-3; 11 nucleotides align to TRBD1. The sequenced material came from PBMCs. The clonotype originates from a woman between 18 and 29 years old in good health and CMV-seropositive. The CDR3 DNA follows: TGTGCCACCAGCCTTAAAAGGACAGGGGGCGCAGATACGCAGTATTTT. As protein: CATSLKRTGGADTQYF.